A selection of T cell receptor beta chains follows, all from one sample in a study of blood T cells in healthy people across ages. MiXCR was run by TCRdb on the 5' RACE reads, yielding one entry per CDR3 protein. The profile shows more than 650,000 distinct CDR3 sequences, 22% of them singletons. The sample taken for sequencing was blood. All receptors derive from a man in his 70s in good health. The CDR3 runs from the conserved cysteine through the conserved F or W. A D gene is named only where the DNA matches it firmly. The size of a clone is reported for some rows only, either as once, few or many, or as a class for expanded clones.

CDR3aa,CDR3nt,j_gene,abundance,d_gene,v_gene
CASSIGSADTQYF,TGTGCCAGCAGTATAGGGTCAGCAGATACGCAGTATTTT,TRBJ2-3,-,-,TRBV5-6
CASSLRVAYNEQFF,TGTGCCAGCAGTTTAAGGGTAGCCTACAATGAGCAGTTCTTC,TRBJ2-1,-,-,TRBV12-3/TRBV12-4
CASRSNRGLGFNYGYTF,TGTGCCAGCAGATCAAACAGGGGGCTTGGCTTTAACTATGGCTACACCTTC,TRBJ1-2,-,TRBD1,TRBV6-5
CAWSALGLRQFF,TGTGCCTGGAGCGCCCTTGGGTTGCGACAGTTCTTC,TRBJ2-1,few,-,TRBV30
CASRTSFRLVGLNTEAFF,TGCGCCAGCAGAACTTCCTTTCGACTCGTCGGGTTGAACACTGAAGCTTTCTTT,TRBJ1-1,-,-,TRBV5-1
CASSSSAFTDTQYF,TGCGCCAGCAGCTCGTCAGCCTTCACAGATACGCAGTATTTT,TRBJ2-3,-,-,TRBV5-1
CASSAGWEKLFF,TGTGCCAGCAGTGCAGGGTGGGAAAAACTGTTTTTT,TRBJ1-4,-,-,TRBV12-3/TRBV12-4
CASSPAGGTADTQYF,TGTGCCAGCAGCCCAGCGGGGGGGACCGCAGATACGCAGTATTTT,TRBJ2-3,few,TRBD2,TRBV7-9
CASTINSGTAYNEQFF,TGTGCCAGCACCATCAACTCCGGGACAGCCTACAATGAGCAGTTCTTC,TRBJ2-1,few,TRBD1,TRBV12-3/TRBV12-4
CASSIDRRAGATDTQYF,TGTGCCAGTAGTATAGATCGTCGAGCGGGGGCCACAGATACGCAGTATTTT,TRBJ2-3,-,TRBD2,TRBV19
CASSKTGIEKLFF,TGTGCCAGCAGTAAGACAGGGATTGAAAAACTGTTTTTT,TRBJ1-4,few,TRBD1,TRBV28
CSARDRRVVGSGNTMYF,-,TRBJ1-3,-,-,TRBV20-1
CSVVRQGVYEQYF,TGCAGCGTTGTTCGACAGGGAGTCTACGAGCAGTACTTC,TRBJ2-7,-,TRBD1,TRBV29-1
CASSLGWYGTEAFF,TGTGCCAGCAGCCTGGGGTGGTACGGAACTGAAGCTTTCTTT,TRBJ1-1,few,-,TRBV3-1
CASSQGDRGIPYEQYF,TGTGCCAGCAGCCAAGGCGACAGGGGGATTCCCTACGAGCAGTACTTC,TRBJ2-7,few,TRBD1,TRBV14
CSARKGTHF,TGCAGTGCTAGAAAGGGTACGCATTTT,TRBJ1-5,-,-,TRBV20-1
CASSSRDPNTGELFF,TGCGCCAGCAGCTCCCGGGACCCTAACACCGGGGAGCTGTTTTTT,TRBJ2-2,few,-,TRBV5-1
CASLTGVSSPLHF,TGTGCCAGCCTGACAGGGGTCAGTTCACCCCTCCACTTT,TRBJ1-6,few,TRBD1,TRBV2
CASGGQGGGTGELFF,TGTGCCAGCGGAGGACAGGGCGGGGGGACCGGGGAGCTGTTTTTT,TRBJ2-2,-,-,TRBV6-1
CAGEDTGRGYGYTF,TGTGCCGGCGAAGACACCGGTAGGGGCTATGGCTACACCTTC,TRBJ1-2,few,-,TRBV6-1
CASSQVTGGKETQYF,TGTGCCAGCAGCCAAGTGACCGGGGGAAAAGAGACCCAGTACTTC,TRBJ2-5,-,-,TRBV3-1
CASRPGVLAKNIQYF,TGTGCCAGCAGACCAGGGGTACTAGCCAAAAACATTCAGTACTTC,TRBJ2-4,few,-,TRBV5-5
CSARPSGSTDTQYF,TGCAGTGCTAGACCTAGCGGAAGCACAGATACGCAGTATTTT,TRBJ2-3,few,TRBD2,TRBV20-1
CASSWETNQPQHF,TGTGCCAGCAGCTGGGAGACCAATCAGCCCCAGCATTTT,TRBJ1-5,-,-,TRBV2
CASSLYNPGPTYEQYF,TGTGCCAGCAGTTTATATAACCCCGGGCCAACCTACGAGCAGTACTTC,TRBJ2-7,-,-,TRBV28
CASTGDRGGYGYTF,TGTGCCAGCACCGGCGACAGGGGAGGGTATGGCTACACCTTC,TRBJ1-2,-,TRBD1,TRBV6-5
CASSVDRAAQETQYF,TGTGCCAGCAGCGTAGATCGGGCAGCCCAAGAGACCCAGTACTTC,TRBJ2-5,-,-,TRBV9
CASSLRVGQGLGGYTF,TGTGCCAGCAGCTTACGGGTCGGGCAGGGGCTCGGTGGCTACACCTTC,TRBJ1-2,few,-,TRBV7-2
CASSPTDGRDTEAFF,TGTGCCAGCTCACCAACGGACGGCCGCGACACTGAAGCTTTCTTT,TRBJ1-1,-,-,TRBV18
CSATLVDQETQYF,TGCAGTGCTACACTAGTTGACCAAGAGACCCAGTACTTC,TRBJ2-5,few,-,TRBV20-1
CASSLAGWTTEAFF,TGTGCCAGCAGCTTAGCAGGGTGGACCACTGAAGCTTTCTTT,TRBJ1-1,few,-,TRBV11-2
CSASDRVWTEAFF,TGCAGTGCTTCTGACAGGGTTTGGACTGAAGCTTTCTTT,TRBJ1-1,few,TRBD1,TRBV20-1
CASSQDLAEEEKLFF,TGCGCCAGCAGCCAAGACCTGGCGGAGGAGGAAAAACTGTTTTTT,TRBJ1-4,few,-,TRBV4-1
CASSFTVQETQYF,TGTGCCAGCAGTTTTACGGTCCAAGAGACCCAGTACTTC,TRBJ2-5,many,-,TRBV12-3/TRBV12-4
CASPVRQADYHYGYTF,TGTGCCAGCCCCGTCCGGCAGGCGGACTACCACTATGGCTACACCTTC,TRBJ1-2,-,-,TRBV6-2/TRBV6-3
CASSSSGTTLFF,TGTGCCAGCAGCAGCTCCGGAACAACCCTGTTTTTT,TRBJ1-4,few,-,TRBV7-2
CASSLAGLRGTQPQHF,TGTGCCAGCAGCTTAGCGGGTCTCAGGGGGACTCAGCCCCAGCATTTT,TRBJ1-5,few,TRBD1,TRBV7-2
CASSLGTSGVGTDTQYF,TGTGCCAGCAGCTTAGGGACTAGCGGAGTGGGGACAGATACGCAGTATTTT,TRBJ2-3,few,TRBD2,TRBV7-9
CASYTRLQETQYF,TGCGCCAGTTATACGAGGCTCCAAGAGACCCAGTACTTC,TRBJ2-5,-,-,TRBV5-1
CSAPGLAGPWDTQYF,TGCAGTGCCCCGGGACTAGCGGGCCCGTGGGATACGCAGTATTTT,TRBJ2-3,many,TRBD2,TRBV20-1
CASSALGKNIQYF,TGTGCCAGCAGTGCGTTGGGCAAAAACATTCAGTACTTC,TRBJ2-4,-,-,TRBV12-3/TRBV12-4
CASSGWTGNNEQFF,TGTGCCAGCAGCGGATGGACAGGGAACAATGAGCAGTTCTTC,TRBJ2-1,-,TRBD1,TRBV5-5
CASSQLTGGLLQETQYF,TGTGCCAGCAGCCAATTGACCGGGGGCCTCCTCCAAGAGACCCAGTACTTC,TRBJ2-5,few,-,TRBV3-1
CASSYSNSPDTQYF,TGTGCCAGCAGTTACTCCAACTCCCCAGATACGCAGTATTTT,TRBJ2-3,-,-,TRBV6-2/TRBV6-3
CASSWMTGGVDYGYTF,TGCGCCAGCAGCTGGATGACAGGGGGGGTAGACTATGGCTACACCTTC,TRBJ1-2,-,TRBD1,TRBV5-1
CASSVLQGATDTQYF,TGTGCCAGCAGTGTCCTGCAGGGGGCCACAGATACGCAGTATTTT,TRBJ2-3,few,TRBD1,TRBV2
CASSLDSGFGTQYF,TGTGCCAGCAGCTTAGATTCTGGATTCGGTACGCAGTATTTT,TRBJ2-3,-,-,TRBV11-2
CASSLFSGAGEKLFF,TGTGCCAGCAGTTTATTCTCGGGGGCGGGAGAAAAACTGTTTTTT,TRBJ1-4,-,-,TRBV28
CASSKRGPNGYTF,TGTGCCAGCAGCAAAAGGGGGCCGAATGGCTACACCTTC,TRBJ1-2,-,-,TRBV21-1
CSARQGYETQYF,TGCAGTGCTAGGCAAGGTTATGAGACCCAGTACTTC,TRBJ2-5,-,-,TRBV20-1
CSARSPTRPNEQFF,TGCAGTGCTAGATCCCCGACTCGGCCCAATGAGCAGTTCTTC,TRBJ2-1,few,-,TRBV20-1